This T cell receptor beta chain comes out of a study of T cell responses to AZD1222 COVID-19 vaccine. The CDR3 runs to 16 residues. J was trimmed by 7 bases and V by 4 bases; bases with no gene match: 11. Germline V gene data show CDR1 as LGHDT and CDR2 as YNNKEL (reference sequence). TCRdb's copy holds only in-frame clones and misses some; the assay was immunoSEQ multiplex PCR. Among roughly 120,000 clones listed, roughly 85% were seen once. The sequencing here drew on peripheral blood, taken on day 0 of MenACWY control vaccination. This chain uses TRBV3-1 (or the pseudogene TRBV3-2) with TRBJ1-1; 11 positions match TRBD1. The sequence was collected from an adult in good health. CDR3 region: CASSPRGQGARGEAFF. Here the CDR3 DNA reads TGTGCCAGCAGCCCGAGAGGACAGGGGGCGCGAGGTGAAGCTTTCTTT.